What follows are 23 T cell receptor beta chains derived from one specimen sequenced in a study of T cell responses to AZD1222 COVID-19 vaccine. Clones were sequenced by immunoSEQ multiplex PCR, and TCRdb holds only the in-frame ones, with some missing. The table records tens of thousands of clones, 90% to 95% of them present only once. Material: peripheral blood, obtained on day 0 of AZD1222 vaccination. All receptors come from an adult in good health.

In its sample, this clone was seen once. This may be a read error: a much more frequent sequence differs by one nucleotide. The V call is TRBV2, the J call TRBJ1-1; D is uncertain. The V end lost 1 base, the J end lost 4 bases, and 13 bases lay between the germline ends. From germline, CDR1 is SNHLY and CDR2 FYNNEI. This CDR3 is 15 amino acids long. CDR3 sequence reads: CASSEGGVIGTEAFF. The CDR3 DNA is TGTGCCAGCAGTGAAGGTGGAGTAATTGGCACTGAAGCTTTCTTT.

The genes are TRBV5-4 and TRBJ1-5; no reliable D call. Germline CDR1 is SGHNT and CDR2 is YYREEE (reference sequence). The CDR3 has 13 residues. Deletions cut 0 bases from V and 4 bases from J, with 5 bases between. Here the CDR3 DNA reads TGTGCCAGCAGCTTGGGCCGGAATCAGCCCCAGCATTTT. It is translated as CASSLGRNQPQHF.

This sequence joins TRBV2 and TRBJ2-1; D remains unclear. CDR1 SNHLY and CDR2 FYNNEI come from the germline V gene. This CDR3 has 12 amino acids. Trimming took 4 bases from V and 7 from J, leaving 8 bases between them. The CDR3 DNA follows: TGTGCCAGCAGTGCACAGAGTAATGAGCAGTTCTTC. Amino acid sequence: CASSAQSNEQFF.

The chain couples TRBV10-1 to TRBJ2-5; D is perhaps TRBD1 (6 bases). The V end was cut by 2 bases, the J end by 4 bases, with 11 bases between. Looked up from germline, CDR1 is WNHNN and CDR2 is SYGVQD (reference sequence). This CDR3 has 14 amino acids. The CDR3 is CASSEDRRRETQYF. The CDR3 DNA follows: TGCGCCAGCAGTGAGGACAGGCGTAGAGAGACCCAGTACTTC.

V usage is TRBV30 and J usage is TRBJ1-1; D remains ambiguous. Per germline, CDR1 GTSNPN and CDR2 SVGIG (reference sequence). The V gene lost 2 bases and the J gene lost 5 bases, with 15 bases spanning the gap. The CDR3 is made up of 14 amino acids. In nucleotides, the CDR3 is TGTGCCTGGAGTCTCCCCAGGATGTGGACTGAAGCTTTCTTT. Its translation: CAWSLPRMWTEAFF. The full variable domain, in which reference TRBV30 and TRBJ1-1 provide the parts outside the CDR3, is SQTIHQWPATLVQPVGSPLSLECTVEGTSNPNLYWYRQAAGRGLQLLFYSVGIGQISSEVPQNLSASRPQDRQFILSSKKLLLSDSGFYLCAWSLPRMWTEAFFGQGTRLTVV.

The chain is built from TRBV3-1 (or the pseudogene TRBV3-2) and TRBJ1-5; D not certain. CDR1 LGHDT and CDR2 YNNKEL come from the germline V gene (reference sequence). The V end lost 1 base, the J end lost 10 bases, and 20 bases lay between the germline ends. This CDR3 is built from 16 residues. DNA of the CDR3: TGTGCCAGCAGCCAAGTTTGGGGAAAATGGGCCCACCCCCAGCATTTT. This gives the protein CASSQVWGKWAHPQHF.

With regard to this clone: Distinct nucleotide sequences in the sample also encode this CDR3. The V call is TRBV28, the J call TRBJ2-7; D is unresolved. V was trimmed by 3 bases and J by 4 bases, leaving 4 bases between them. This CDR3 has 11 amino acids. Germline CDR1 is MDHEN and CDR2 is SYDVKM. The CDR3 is CASSLRYEQYF. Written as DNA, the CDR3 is TGTGCCAGCAGTTTGAGGTACGAGCAGTACTTC.

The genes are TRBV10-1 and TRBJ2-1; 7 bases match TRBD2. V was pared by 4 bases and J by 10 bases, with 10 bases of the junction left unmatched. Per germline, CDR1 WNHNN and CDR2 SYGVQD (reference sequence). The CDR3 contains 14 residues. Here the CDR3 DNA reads TGCGCCAGCAGTGCTAGCGGCTCCATCAAGGAGCAGTTCTTC. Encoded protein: CASSASGSIKEQFF.

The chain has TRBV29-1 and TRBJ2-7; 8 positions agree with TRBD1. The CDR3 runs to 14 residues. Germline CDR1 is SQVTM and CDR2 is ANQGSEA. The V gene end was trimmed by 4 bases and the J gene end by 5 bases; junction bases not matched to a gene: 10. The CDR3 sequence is CSVGGTGITHEQYF. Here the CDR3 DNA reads TGCAGCGTTGGCGGGACAGGCATTACCCACGAGCAGTACTTC.

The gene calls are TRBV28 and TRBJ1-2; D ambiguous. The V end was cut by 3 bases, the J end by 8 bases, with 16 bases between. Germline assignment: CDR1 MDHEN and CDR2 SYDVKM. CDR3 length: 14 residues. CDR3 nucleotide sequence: TGTGCCAGCAGTTTGCCCCGGGCCCCGGGAGGCTACACCTTC. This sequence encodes CASSLPRAPGGYTF.

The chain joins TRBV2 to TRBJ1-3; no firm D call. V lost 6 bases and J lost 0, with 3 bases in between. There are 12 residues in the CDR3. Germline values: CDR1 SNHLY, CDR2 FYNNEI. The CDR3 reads CASRASGNTIYF. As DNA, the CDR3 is TGTGCCAGCAGGGCCTCTGGAAACACCATATATTTT.

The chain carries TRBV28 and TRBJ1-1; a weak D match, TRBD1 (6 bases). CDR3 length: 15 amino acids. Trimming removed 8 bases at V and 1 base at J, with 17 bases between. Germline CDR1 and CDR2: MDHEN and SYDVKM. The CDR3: CASLYRAYGNTEAFF. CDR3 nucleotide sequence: TGTGCCAGCCTGTACAGGGCATATGGGAACACTGAAGCTTTCTTT.

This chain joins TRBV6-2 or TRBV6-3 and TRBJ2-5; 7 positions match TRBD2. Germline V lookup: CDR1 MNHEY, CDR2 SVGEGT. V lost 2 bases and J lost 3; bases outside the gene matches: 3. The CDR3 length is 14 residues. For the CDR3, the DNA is TGTGCCAGCAGTTACGCCCTAGCGGAAGAGACCCAGTACTTC. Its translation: CASSYALAEETQYF.

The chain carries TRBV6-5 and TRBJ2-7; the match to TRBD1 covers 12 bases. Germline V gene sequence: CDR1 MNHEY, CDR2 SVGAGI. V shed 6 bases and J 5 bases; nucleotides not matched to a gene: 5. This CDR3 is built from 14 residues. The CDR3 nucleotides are TGTGCCAGCAGCAGGGACAGGGGGCTCCACGAGCAGTACTTC. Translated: CASSRDRGLHEQYF.

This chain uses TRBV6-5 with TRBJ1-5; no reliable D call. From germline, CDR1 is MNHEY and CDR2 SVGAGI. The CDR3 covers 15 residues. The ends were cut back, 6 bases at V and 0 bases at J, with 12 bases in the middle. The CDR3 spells CASSPRVVSNQPQHF. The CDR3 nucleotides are TGTGCCAGCAGCCCGAGGGTTGTTAGCAATCAGCCCCAGCATTTT.

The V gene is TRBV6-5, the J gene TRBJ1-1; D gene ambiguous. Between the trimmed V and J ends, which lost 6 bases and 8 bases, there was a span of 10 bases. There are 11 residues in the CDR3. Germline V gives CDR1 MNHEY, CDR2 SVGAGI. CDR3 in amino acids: CASRPSLEAFF. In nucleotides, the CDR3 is TGTGCCAGCAGGCCCTCACTGGAAGCTTTCTTT.

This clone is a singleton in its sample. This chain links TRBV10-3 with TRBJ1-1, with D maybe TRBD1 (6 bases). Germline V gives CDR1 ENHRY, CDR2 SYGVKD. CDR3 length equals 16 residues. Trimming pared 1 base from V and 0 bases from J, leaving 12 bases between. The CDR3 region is CAISELQGTLNTEAFF. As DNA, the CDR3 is TGTGCCATCAGTGAGTTACAGGGTACTTTGAACACTGAAGCTTTCTTT.

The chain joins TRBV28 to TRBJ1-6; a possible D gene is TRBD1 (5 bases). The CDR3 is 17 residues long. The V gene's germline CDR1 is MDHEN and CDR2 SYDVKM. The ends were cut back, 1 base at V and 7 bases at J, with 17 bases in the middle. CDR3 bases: TGTGCCAGCAGTTTATCCGGCCGTGGGGCTGGGAATTCACCCCTCCACTTT. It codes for CASSLSGRGAGNSPLHF.

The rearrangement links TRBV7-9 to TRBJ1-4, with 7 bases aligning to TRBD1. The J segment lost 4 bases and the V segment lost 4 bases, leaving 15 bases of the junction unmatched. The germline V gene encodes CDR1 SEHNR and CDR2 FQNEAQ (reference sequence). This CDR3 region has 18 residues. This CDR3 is CASSSIVSGTASNEKLFF. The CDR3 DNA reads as TGTGCCAGCAGCTCCATCGTCTCCGGGACAGCTAGTAATGAAAAACTGTTTTTT.

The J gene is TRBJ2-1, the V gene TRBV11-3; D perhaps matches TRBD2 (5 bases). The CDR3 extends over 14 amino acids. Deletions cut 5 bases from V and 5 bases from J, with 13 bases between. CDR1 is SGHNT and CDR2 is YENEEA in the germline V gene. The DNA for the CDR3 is TGTGCCAGCAGCCCCCGGGGAAAAAACAATGAGCAGTTCTTC. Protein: CASSPRGKNNEQFF.

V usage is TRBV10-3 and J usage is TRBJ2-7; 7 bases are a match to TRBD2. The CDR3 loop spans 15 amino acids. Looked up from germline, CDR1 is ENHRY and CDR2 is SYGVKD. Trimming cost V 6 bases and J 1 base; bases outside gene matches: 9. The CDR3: CAIRDGGTGSYEQYF. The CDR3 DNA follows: TGTGCCATCAGAGACGGGGGGACGGGATCCTACGAGCAGTACTTC.

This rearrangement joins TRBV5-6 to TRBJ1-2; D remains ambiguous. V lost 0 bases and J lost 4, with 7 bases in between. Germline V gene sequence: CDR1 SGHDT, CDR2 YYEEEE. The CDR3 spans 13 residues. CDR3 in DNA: TGTGCCAGCAGCTTGGAGGGTGTCTATGGCTACACCTTC. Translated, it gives CASSLEGVYGYTF. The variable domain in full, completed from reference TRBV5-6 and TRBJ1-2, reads DAGVTQSPTHLIKTRGQQVTLRCSPKSGHDTVSWYQQALGQGPQFIFQYYEEEERQRGNFPDRFSGHQFPNYSSELNVNALLLGDSALYLCASSLEGVYGYTFGSGTRLTVV.

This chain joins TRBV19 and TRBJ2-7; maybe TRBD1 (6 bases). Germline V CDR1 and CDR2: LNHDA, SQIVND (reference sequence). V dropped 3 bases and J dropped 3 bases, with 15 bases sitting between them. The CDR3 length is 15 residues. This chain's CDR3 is CASSIGRGQLYEQYF. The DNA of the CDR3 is TGTGCCAGTAGTATCGGAAGGGGACAACTCTACGAGCAGTACTTC.